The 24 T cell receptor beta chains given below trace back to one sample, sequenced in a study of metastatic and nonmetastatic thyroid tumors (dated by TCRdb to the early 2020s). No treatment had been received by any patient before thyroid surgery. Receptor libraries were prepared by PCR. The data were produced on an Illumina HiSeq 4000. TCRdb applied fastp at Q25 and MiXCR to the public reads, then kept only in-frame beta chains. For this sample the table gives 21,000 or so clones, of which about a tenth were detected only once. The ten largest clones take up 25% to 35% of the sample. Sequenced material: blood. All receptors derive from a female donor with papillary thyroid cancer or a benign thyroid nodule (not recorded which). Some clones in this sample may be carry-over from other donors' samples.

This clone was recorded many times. The DNA of the CDR3 is TGTGCCAGTAGGACAGCAACCATGAACACTGAAGCTTTCTTT. Translation: CASRTATMNTEAFF. The J gene is TRBJ1-1, the V gene TRBV19, with D possibly TRBD1 on 5 matching bases. V was shortened by 6 bases and J by 0 bases, with 11 bases between the two germline ends. Germline assignment: CDR1 LNHDA and CDR2 SQIVND (reference sequence). The CDR3 is 14 residues long. The full variable domain, its missing parts supplied by reference TRBV19 and TRBJ1-1, is DGGITQSPKYLFRKEGQNVTLSCEQNLNHDAMYWYRQDPGQGLRLIYYSQIVNDFQKGDIAEGYSVSREKKESFPLTVTSAQKNPTAFYLCASRTATMNTEAFFGQGTRLTVV.

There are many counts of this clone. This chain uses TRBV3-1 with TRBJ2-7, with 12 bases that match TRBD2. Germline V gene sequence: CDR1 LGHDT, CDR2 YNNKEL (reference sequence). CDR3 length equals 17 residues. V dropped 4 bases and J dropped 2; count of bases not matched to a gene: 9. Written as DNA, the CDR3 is TGTGCCAGCAGCCGGACTCAACCTAGCGGGAGGGCCTACGAGCAGTACTTC. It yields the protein CASSRTQPSGRAYEQYF.

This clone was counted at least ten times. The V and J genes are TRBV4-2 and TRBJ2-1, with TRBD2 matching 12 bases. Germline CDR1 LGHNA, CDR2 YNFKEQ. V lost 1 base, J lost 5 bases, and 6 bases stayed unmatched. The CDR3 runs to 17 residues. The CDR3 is CASSQGWTSGTDNEQFF. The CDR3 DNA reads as TGTGCCAGCAGCCAAGGGTGGACTAGCGGGACCGACAATGAGCAGTTCTTC.

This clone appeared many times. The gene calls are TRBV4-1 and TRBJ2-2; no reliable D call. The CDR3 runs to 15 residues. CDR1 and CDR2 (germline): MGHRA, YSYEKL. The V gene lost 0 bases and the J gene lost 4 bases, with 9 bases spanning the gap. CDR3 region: CASSQDLASTGELFF. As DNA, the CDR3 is TGCGCCAGCAGCCAAGATCTGGCAAGCACCGGGGAGCTGTTTTTT.

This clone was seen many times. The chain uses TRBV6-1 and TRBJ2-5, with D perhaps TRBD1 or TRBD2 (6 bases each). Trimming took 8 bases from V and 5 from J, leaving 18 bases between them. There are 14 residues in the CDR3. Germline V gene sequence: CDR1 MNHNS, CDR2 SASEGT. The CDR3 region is CASGSGGQRETQYF. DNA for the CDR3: TGTGCCAGCGGCTCTGGGGGGCAGCGGGAGACCCAGTACTTC.

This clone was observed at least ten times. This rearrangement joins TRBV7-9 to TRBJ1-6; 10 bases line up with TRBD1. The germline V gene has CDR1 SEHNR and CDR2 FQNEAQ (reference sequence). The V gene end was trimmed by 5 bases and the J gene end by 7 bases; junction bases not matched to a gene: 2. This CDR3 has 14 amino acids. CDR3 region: CASSPGQGNSPLHF. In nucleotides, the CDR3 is TGTGCCAGCAGCCCGGGACAGGGGAATTCACCCCTCCACTTT.

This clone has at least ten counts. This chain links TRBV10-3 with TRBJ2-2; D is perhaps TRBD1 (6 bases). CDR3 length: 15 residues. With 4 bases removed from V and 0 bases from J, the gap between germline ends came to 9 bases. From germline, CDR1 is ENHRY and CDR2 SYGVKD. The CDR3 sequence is CAISGKGANTGELFF. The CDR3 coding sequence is TGTGCCATCAGTGGGAAGGGGGCGAACACCGGGGAGCTGTTTTTT.

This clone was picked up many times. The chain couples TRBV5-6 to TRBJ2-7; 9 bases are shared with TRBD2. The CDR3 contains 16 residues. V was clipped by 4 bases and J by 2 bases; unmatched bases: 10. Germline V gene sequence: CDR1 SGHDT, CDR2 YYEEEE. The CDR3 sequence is CASSGVGLAFAYEQYF. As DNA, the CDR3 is TGTGCCAGCAGCGGAGTAGGACTAGCGTTTGCCTACGAGCAGTACTTC.

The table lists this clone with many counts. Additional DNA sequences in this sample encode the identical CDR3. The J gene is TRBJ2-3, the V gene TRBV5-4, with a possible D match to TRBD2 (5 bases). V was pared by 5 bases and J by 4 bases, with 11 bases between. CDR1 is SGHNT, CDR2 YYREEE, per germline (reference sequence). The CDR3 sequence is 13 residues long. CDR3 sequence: CASRKTGADTQYF. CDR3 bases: TGTGCCAGCAGGAAGACCGGGGCAGATACGCAGTATTTT.

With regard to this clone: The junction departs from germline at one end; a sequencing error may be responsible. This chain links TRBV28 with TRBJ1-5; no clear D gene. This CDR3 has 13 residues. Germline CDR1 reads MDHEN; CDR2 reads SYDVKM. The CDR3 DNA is TGTGCCAGCATTTTAGAGGGCTGGCAGCCCCAGCATTTT. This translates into CASILEGWQPQHF.

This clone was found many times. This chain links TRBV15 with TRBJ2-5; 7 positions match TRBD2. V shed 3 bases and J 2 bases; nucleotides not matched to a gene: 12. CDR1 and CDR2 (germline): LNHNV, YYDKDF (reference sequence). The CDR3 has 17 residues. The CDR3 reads CATSSRGSGFRQETQYF. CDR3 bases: TGTGCCACCAGCAGCAGAGGTAGCGGGTTCCGTCAAGAGACCCAGTACTTC.

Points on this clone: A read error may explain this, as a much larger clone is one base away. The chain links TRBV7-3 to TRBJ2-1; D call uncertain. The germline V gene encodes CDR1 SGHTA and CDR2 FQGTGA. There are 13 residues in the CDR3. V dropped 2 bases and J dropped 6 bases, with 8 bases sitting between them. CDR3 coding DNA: TGTGCCAGCAGCTTAGGGCTATCCAATGAGCAGTTCTTC. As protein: CASSLGLSNEQFF.

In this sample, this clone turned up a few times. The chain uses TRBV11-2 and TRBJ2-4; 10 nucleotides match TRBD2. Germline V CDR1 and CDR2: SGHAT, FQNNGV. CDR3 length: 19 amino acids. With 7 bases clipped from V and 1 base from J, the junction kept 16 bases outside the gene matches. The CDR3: CASKLRAGGPFTAKNIQYF. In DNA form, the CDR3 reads TGTGCCAGCAAGTTAAGAGCGGGAGGGCCTTTCACGGCCAAAAACATTCAGTACTTC.

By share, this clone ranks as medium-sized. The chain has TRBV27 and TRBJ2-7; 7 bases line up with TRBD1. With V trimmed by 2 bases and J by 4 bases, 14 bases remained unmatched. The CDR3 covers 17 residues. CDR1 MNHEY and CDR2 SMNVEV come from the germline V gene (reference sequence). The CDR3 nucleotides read TGTGCCAGCAGTTTACGGGTTCGCCAGGGGGTAAGATACGAGCAGTACTTC. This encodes CASSLRVRQGVRYEQYF.

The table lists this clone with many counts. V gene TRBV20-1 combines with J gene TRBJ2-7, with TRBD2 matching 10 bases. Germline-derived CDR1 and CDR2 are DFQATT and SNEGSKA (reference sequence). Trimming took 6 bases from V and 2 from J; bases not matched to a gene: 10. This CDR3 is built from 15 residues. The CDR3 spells CSAGSGLADPYEQYF. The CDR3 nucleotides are TGCAGTGCAGGCTCCGGACTAGCGGACCCCTACGAGCAGTACTTC.

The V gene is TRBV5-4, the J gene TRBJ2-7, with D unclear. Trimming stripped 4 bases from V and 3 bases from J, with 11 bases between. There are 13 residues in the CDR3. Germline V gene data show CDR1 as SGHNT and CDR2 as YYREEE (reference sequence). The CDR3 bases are TGTGCCAGCAGCAATAAAGATTACTACGAGCAGTACTTC. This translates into CASSNKDYYEQYF.

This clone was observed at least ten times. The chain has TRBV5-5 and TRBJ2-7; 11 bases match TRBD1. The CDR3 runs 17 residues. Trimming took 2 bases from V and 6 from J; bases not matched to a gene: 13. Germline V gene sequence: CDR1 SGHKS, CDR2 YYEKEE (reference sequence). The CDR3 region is CASSFQGLGQGALEQYF. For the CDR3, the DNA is TGTGCCAGCAGCTTCCAGGGGCTAGGACAGGGGGCGCTCGAGCAGTACTTC.

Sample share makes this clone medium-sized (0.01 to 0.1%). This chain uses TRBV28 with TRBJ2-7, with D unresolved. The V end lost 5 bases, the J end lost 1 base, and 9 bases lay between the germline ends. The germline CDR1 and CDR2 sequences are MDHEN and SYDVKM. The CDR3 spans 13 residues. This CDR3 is CASSRDGSYEQYF. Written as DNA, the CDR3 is TGTGCCAGCAGTAGAGATGGGTCCTACGAGCAGTACTTC.

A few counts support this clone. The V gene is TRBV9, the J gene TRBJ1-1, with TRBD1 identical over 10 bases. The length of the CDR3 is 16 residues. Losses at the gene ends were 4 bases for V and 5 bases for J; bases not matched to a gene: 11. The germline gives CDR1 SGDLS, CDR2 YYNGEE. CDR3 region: CASSLKPGQGVTEAFF. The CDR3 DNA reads TGTGCCAGCAGCCTTAAACCAGGACAGGGGGTGACTGAAGCTTTCTTT. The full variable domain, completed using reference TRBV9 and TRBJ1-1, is DSGVTQTPKHLITATGQRVTLRCSPRSGDLSVYWYQQSLDQGLQFLIQYYNGEERAKGNILERFSAQQFPDLHSELNLSSLELGDSALYFCASSLKPGQGVTEAFFGQGTRLTVV.

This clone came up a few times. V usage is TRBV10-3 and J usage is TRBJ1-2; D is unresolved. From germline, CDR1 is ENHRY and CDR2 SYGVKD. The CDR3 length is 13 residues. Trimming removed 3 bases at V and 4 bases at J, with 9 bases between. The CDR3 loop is CAISDGGIYGYTF. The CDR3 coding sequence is TGTGCCATCAGTGACGGCGGAATCTATGGCTACACCTTC.

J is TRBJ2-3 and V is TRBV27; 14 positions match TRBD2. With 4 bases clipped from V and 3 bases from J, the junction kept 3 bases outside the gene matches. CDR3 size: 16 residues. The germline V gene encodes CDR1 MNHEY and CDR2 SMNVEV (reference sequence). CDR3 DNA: TGTGCCAGCAGTTCCAGACTAGCGGGAGGGACAGATACGCAGTATTTT. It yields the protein CASSSRLAGGTDTQYF.

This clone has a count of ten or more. The chain's CDR3 is CASSEAETGVEKLFF. CDR3 bases: TGTGCCAGCAGTGAAGCCGAGACAGGGGTTGAAAAACTGTTTTTT. The rearrangement links TRBV6-1 to TRBJ1-4, with TRBD1 identical over 8 bases. The V gene end was trimmed by 0 bases and the J gene end by 7 bases; junction bases not matched to a gene: 4. This CDR3 has 15 residues. CDR1 and CDR2 from the germline V gene are MNHNS and SASEGT.

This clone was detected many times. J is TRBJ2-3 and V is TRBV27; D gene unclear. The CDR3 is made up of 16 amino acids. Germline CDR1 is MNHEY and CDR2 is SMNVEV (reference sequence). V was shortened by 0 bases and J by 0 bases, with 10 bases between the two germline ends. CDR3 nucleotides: TGTGCCAGCAGTTTATCAATATTCTCTAGCACAGATACGCAGTATTTT. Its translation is CASSLSIFSSTDTQYF.

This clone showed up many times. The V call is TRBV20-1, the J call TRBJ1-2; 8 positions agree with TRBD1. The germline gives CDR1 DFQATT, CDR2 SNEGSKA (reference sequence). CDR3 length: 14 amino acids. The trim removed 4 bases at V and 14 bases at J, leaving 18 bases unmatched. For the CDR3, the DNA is TGCAGTGCTAACCACAGGGGGGATAAGGGCTACATTACCTTC. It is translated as CSANHRGDKGYITF.